This is a list of T cell receptor beta chains from one sample in a study of chemoradiotherapy in HPV16-positive cancers. Generated by immunoSEQ multiplex PCR, the TCRdb table keeps only in-frame clones and is missing some. The repertoire consists of approximately 7,000 clones, with 75% to 80% occurring once and the leading ten covering about 3.9%. Sample collection was performed from a patient who underwent chemoradiotherapy. The source is a human donor with HPV-associated anogenital cancer. The CDR3 runs from the conserved cysteine through the conserved F or W. A D gene is named only where the DNA matches it firmly. Size tells how often a clone was seen (once, few, many) or the class of an expanded clone, and some rows leave it out.

clone size: .
D gene: .
J gene: TRBJ1-2
V gene: TRBV5-6
CDR3 length: 15
CDR3 DNA: TGTGCCAGCAGCTTGTACTCAGCGCCCCGGTATGGCTACACCTTC
CDR3 protein: CASSLYSAPRYGYTF

clone size: .
D gene: TRBD1
J gene: TRBJ1-4
V gene: TRBV19
CDR3 length: 14
CDR3 DNA: TGTGCCAGTAGAGACAGGGGGAGGGGACTAAAACTGTTTTTT
CDR3 protein: CASRDRGRGLKLFF

clone size: .
D gene: .
J gene: TRBJ1-5
V gene: TRBV7-2
CDR3 length: 13
CDR3 DNA: TGTGCCAGCAGCTCGATTTCGGACGGACCCCAGCATTTT
CDR3 protein: CASSSISDGPQHF

clone size: .
D gene: .
J gene: TRBJ1-3
V gene: TRBV4-2
CDR3 length: 14
CDR3 DNA: TGTGCCAGCAGCTCCGGGGTCTCTGGAAACACCATATATTTT
CDR3 protein: CASSSGVSGNTIYF

clone size: once
D gene: TRBD1
J gene: TRBJ1-5
V gene: TRBV5-1
CDR3 length: 16
CDR3 DNA: TGCGCCAGCAGCTTAGGAGGGGGCAGGAACAATCAGCCCCAGCATTTT
CDR3 protein: CASSLGGGRNNQPQHF

clone size: .
D gene: .
J gene: TRBJ1-1
V gene: TRBV29-1
CDR3 length: 16
CDR3 DNA: TGCAGCGTGCCCCAGTTCGGGGCGAATGGGGGGACTGAAGCTTTCTTT
CDR3 protein: CSVPQFGANGGTEAFF

clone size: .
D gene: .
J gene: TRBJ2-1
V gene: TRBV11-2
CDR3 length: 12
CDR3 DNA: TGTGCCAGCAGCACCAGGACCAATGAGCAGTTCTTC
CDR3 protein: CASSTRTNEQFF

clone size: .
D gene: TRBD2
J gene: TRBJ2-6
V gene: TRBV2
CDR3 length: 17
CDR3 DNA: TGTGCCAGCAGACAAAGCGGGGGGGCTGCGGGGGCCAACGTCCTGACTTTC
CDR3 protein: CASRQSGGAAGANVLTF

clone size: .
D gene: .
J gene: TRBJ1-6
V gene: TRBV15
CDR3 length: 13
CDR3 DNA: TGTGCCACCAGCAGAGTAGACAATTCACCCCTCCACTTT
CDR3 protein: CATSRVDNSPLHF

clone size: .
D gene: TRBD1
J gene: TRBJ1-2
V gene: TRBV7-8
CDR3 length: 16
CDR3 DNA: TGTGCCAGCAGCTTGGCCCGTACAGGGGGCGCAAATGGCTACACCTTC
CDR3 protein: CASSLARTGGANGYTF

clone size: once
D gene: .
J gene: TRBJ2-5
V gene: TRBV6-5
CDR3 length: 13
CDR3 DNA: TGTGCCAGCAGTTACAGAAACCTGGAGACCCAGTACTTC
CDR3 protein: CASSYRNLETQYF

clone size: .
D gene: TRBD1
J gene: TRBJ1-2
V gene: TRBV27
CDR3 length: 14
CDR3 DNA: TGTGCCAGCAGCGGACAGGGAAATAGCTATGGCTACACCTTC
CDR3 protein: CASSGQGNSYGYTF

clone size: .
D gene: .
J gene: TRBJ1-1
V gene: TRBV7-9
CDR3 length: 11
CDR3 DNA: TGTGCCAGCAGTGGGCGTCCTGAAGCTTTCTTT
CDR3 protein: CASSGRPEAFF

clone size: .
D gene: TRBD1
J gene: TRBJ1-2
V gene: TRBV7-6
CDR3 length: 17
CDR3 DNA: TGTGCCAGCAGCTTAGTGGGACAGGGGCCCCTAGGAAGTGGCTACACCTTC
CDR3 protein: CASSLVGQGPLGSGYTF

clone size: once
D gene: TRBD2
J gene: TRBJ2-3
V gene: TRBV2
CDR3 length: 14
CDR3 DNA: TGTGCCAGCAGTGAAGCGGGGGGGTACGGCACGCAGTATTTT
CDR3 protein: CASSEAGGYGTQYF

clone size: .
D gene: TRBD1
J gene: TRBJ2-1
V gene: TRBV10-3
CDR3 length: 15
CDR3 DNA: TGTGCCATCCGAGCCGGGACAGGGGGATACAATGAGCAGTTCTTC
CDR3 protein: CAIRAGTGGYNEQFF

clone size: .
D gene: .
J gene: TRBJ2-7
V gene: TRBV2
CDR3 length: 13
CDR3 DNA: TGTGCCAGCAGCGGGAACAGGGTTAGAGAGCAGTACTTC
CDR3 protein: CASSGNRVREQYF

clone size: .
D gene: TRBD2
J gene: TRBJ2-1
V gene: TRBV7-3
CDR3 length: 15
CDR3 DNA: TGTGCCAGCAGCCACGGACTAGCGGCTTACAATGAGCAGTTCTTC
CDR3 protein: CASSHGLAAYNEQFF

clone size: .
D gene: .
J gene: TRBJ1-6
V gene: TRBV27
CDR3 length: 15
CDR3 DNA: TGTGCCAGCAGTTTATTGGGCAGAGCTAATTCACCCCTCCACTTT
CDR3 protein: CASSLLGRANSPLHF

clone size: .
D gene: .
J gene: TRBJ1-5
V gene: TRBV7-9
CDR3 length: 14
CDR3 DNA: TGTGCCAGCAGCTTAAAACAAAGGGGTCAGCCCCAGCATTTT
CDR3 protein: CASSLKQRGQPQHF

clone size: .
D gene: TRBD1
J gene: TRBJ1-2
V gene: TRBV11-2
CDR3 length: 13
CDR3 DNA: TGTGCCAGCAGCGCCGGGACAGGGGGTGGCTACACCTTC
CDR3 protein: CASSAGTGGGYTF

clone size: .
D gene: TRBD2
J gene: TRBJ2-6
V gene: TRBV15
CDR3 length: 16
CDR3 DNA: TGTGCCACCACCGGGGACTACCCTGGGGAGGCCAACGTCCTGACTTTC
CDR3 protein: CATTGDYPGEANVLTF

clone size: few
D gene: TRBD2
J gene: TRBJ2-7
V gene: TRBV5-4
CDR3 length: 16
CDR3 DNA: TGTGCCAGCAGCAGGGGAGGGTCTAGCGTCTCCTACGAGCAGTACTTC
CDR3 protein: CASSRGGSSVSYEQYF

clone size: .
D gene: .
J gene: TRBJ1-3
V gene: TRBV4-2
CDR3 length: 17
CDR3 DNA: TGTGCCAGCAGCCAAGATGGCAATTCAGGGGTAGGAAACACCATATATTTT
CDR3 protein: CASSQDGNSGVGNTIYF

clone size: .
D gene: TRBD1
J gene: TRBJ2-2
V gene: TRBV19
CDR3 length: 16
CDR3 DNA: TGTGCCAGTAGTCCATCCGGGACAGTTAACACCGGGGAGCTGTTTTTT
CDR3 protein: CASSPSGTVNTGELFF